This T cell receptor (beta chain) was profiled in a study of Graves' ophthalmopathy and Graves' hyperthyroidism (dated by TCRdb to about 2018). Turning to the overall study: Peripheral blood samples were taken at the time of initial diagnosis, before any treatment was given. To tell Graves' ophthalmopathy apart from Graves' hyperthyroidism, and to predict which patients would progress to ophthalmopathy, the study relied on TCR beta repertoire signatures. In five to seven hyperthyroidism patients, T-cell repertoires of thyroid tissue and blood were compared. For training and testing, the 100 or so patients in the discovery cohort were randomly divided in a 7:3 ratio. After sampling, hyperthyroidism patients received methimazole starting at 30 mg daily, and ophthalmopathy patients received high-dose intravenous methylprednisolone. An independent validation cohort was composed of around 19 hyperthyroidism patients and around 15 patients who later progressed from hyperthyroidism to ophthalmopathy. In total, 120 to 150 blood samples were TCR-sequenced: under 45 ophthalmopathy, roughly 77 hyperthyroidism and 17 hyperthyroidism-to-ophthalmopathy patients. To explore V-J signatures distinguishing ophthalmopathy from hyperthyroidism, a discovery set of 100 patients (43 ophthalmopathy, 57 stable hyperthyroidism) was enrolled.

Hyperthyroidism was defined as stable when no progression to ophthalmopathy occurred within 18 months of follow-up. Patients with hyperthyroidism were aged 18 to 65 years, had been newly diagnosed, and had a disease duration of less than 2 months. Patients were excluded if they had other autoimmune diseases, uncontrolled infections, pregnancy or lactation. Clinical symptoms, serum thyroxine, TRAb, thyroid ultrasound and orbital computed tomography formed the basis of the diagnosis. Ficoll-Paque density gradient centrifugation was used to isolate PBMCs from about 9 ml of fresh peripheral blood. Total RNA was extracted using Trizol reagent, and RNA quality was checked on an Agilent 2100 Bioanalyzer. Beyond this particular receptor, the publication reports: Sample size was not statistically predetermined, and group allocation was not concealed from the investigators. The 13-signature model separated ophthalmopathy from stable hyperthyroidism with around 90% sensitivity and 81.08% specificity in cross-validation, and 80%/75% in the test set. Most expanded thyroid clonotypes with a frequency above 0.001 also appeared in blood, which suggests that blood repertoires may reflect the immune response in the thyroid. In validation, the model predicted ophthalmopathy progression with about 64% sensitivity and 72.22% specificity; around twelve predicted patients were CT-confirmed with GO in a median of 6.5 months.

For repertoire sequencing, the TCR beta CDR3 regions were amplified from RNA transcripts. The first round was an RT-PCR using HTBI primers with the Qiagen OneStep RT-PCR kit, and this first round was followed by a second-round multiplex PCR, then size selection and purification. The libraries underwent paired-end sequencing with 100 bp reads on an Illumina HiSeq2000. Regarding the original processing steps: SOAPnuke was used to process the reads, removing any read that contained adapters or uncalled bases, had a mean Phred below 15, or lacked an exact match to the constant primer or identifier. High-quality paired reads were merged with COPE v1.2.5. Unique nucleotide sequences were defined as clonotypes and aligned to IMGT TRB V, D and J references using MiTCR v1.1. Only V-J combinations with frequency above 0.0001 were analysed, covering 99% to 99.2% of repertoires. For each V-J combination, a TCR clonal expansion and chaos score was defined as the ratio of F50 clonal expansion to chaos observed in the TCRdist matrix. Welch's t-statistics and random forest were used to reduce the features to about twelve V-J combinations, which were then used as input to a naive Bayes classifier. The similarity between thyroid and blood repertoires was quantified using the Morisita-Horn index. In-frame beta chains were kept once TCRdb had trimmed the public reads at Q25 with fastp and called clones with MiXCR. One record per CDR3 amino acid sequence lists the most common genes and DNA. The V and J calls were determined by TCRdb, not by the authors. The table for this sample lists over 500,000 distinct CDR3 sequences; approximately 22% of them were counted only once. Together, the top ten hold around 6.5% of the sample.

A word on this clonotype: The target of this receptor is not known. No quality values exist for individual bases; no much larger clone is one base distant.

The TCR comes from a woman between 18 and 29 years old with stable Graves' hyperthyroidism. Some clones in this sample may be carry-over from other donors' samples. Donor details come from another sample of the same person, matched by shared clones. Sequencing used peripheral blood.

CDR3 protein: CASSYSLERLFF. The sequenced DNA is TGTGCCAGCAGTTACTCCCTCGAGCGGCTGTTTTTT. The chain is made from TRBV6-2 or TRBV6-3 and TRBJ2-2, with the identity of the D gene unclear. CDR1 and CDR2 (MNHEY, SVGEGT) derive from the germline V gene. The CDR3 covers 12 residues, taking in both the cysteine and the phenylalanine. Only the CDR3 part of the read is kept: 36 bases, read in frame from the first base. The trim is 0 bases for V and 13 bases for J, with a gap of 9 bases between the germline ends.